This TCR beta chain was profiled in a study of blood T cell repertoires in COVID-19. Some clones are missing from TCRdb's copy, which holds only in-frame ones; the method was immunoSEQ multiplex PCR. The sample has 25,000 to 30,000 clones; more than 75% are singletons. This clone was seen only a few times. The origin of this receptor is a man aged 50-60 years with active COVID-19. The sample comprised peripheral blood.

DNA of the CDR3: TGTGCCAGCAGTTCTACAGGGGGCGCGAATCAGCCCCAGCATTTT. Residues: CASSSTGGANQPQHF. The V gene is TRBV6-5, the J gene TRBJ1-5, with 9 positions matching TRBD1. Germline-derived CDR1 and CDR2 are MNHEY and SVGAGI. The CDR3 loop spans 15 amino acids. The V and J ends lost 4 bases and 4 bases, in that order; junction bases with no gene match: 5.